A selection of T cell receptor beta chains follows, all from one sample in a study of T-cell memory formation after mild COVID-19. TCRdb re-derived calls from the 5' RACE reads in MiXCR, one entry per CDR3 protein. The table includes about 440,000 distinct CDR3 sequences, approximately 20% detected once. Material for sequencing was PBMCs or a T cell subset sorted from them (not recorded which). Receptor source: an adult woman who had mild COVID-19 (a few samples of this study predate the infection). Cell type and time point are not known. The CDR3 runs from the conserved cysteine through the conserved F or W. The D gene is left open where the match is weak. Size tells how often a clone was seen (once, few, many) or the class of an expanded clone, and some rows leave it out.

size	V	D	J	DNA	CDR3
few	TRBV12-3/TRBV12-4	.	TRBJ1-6	TGTGCCAGCAGTTTGGGTCTTCGGCCTTTGTCTTTGGATAAAGGTTCACCCCTCCACTTT	CASSLGLRPLSLDKGSPLHF
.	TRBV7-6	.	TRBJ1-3	TGTGCCAGCAGCTTAAAGGGAAACACCATATATTTT	CASSLKGNTIYF
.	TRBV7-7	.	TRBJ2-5	TGTGCTAGCAGCTTCAGTGCGACTAGAGGAGAGACCCAGTACTTC	CASSFSATRGETQYF
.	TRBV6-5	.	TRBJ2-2	TGTGCCAGCAGTTTCGTCGGGACCCTGAACACCGGGGAGCTGTTTTTT	CASSFVGTLNTGELFF
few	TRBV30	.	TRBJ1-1	TGTGCCTGGAGGGACACAGGTTACACTGAAGCTTTCTTT	CAWRDTGYTEAFF
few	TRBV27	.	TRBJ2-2	TGTGCCAGCCAAACTTTCACCGGGGAGCTGTTTTTT	CASQTFTGELFF
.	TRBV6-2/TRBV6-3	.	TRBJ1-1	TGTGCCAGCAAGGATGTCGGCAGGTGGGGGGTGGAGAACACTGAAGCTTTCTTT	CASKDVGRWGVENTEAFF
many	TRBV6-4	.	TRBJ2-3	TGTGCCAGCAGTGACAGTGAGGGCGGGGCAGATACGCAGTATTTT	CASSDSEGGADTQYF
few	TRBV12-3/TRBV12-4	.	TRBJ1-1	TGTGCCAGCAGCTTCGGGCAGGGGACTATCACTGAAGCTTTCTTT	CASSFGQGTITEAFF
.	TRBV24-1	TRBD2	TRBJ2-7	TGTGCCACCAGCCAAAATTTCGGGAGGGGCGAGCAGTACTTC	CATSQNFGRGEQYF
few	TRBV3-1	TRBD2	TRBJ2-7	TGTGCCAGCAGCCACGTCGACACCGGGGGGACTAACGAGCAGTACTTC	CASSHVDTGGTNEQYF
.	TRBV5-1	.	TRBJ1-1	TGCGCCAGCAGCCCGGAACTGTCAGGTACGGAGGCTTTCTTT	CASSPELSGTEAFF
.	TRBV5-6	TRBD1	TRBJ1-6	TGTGCCAGCAGTCGGGACAGAAGCAATTCACCCCTCCACTTT	CASSRDRSNSPLHF
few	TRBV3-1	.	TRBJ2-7	TGTGCCAGCAGCCAAGATAGGCAGGGCGGAACCTCCTTTTGCGAGCAGTACTTC	CASSQDRQGGTSFCEQYF
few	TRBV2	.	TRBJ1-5	TGTGCCAGCAGGCCCGAGACAGTTAGTAGCAATCAGCCCCAGCATTTT	CASRPETVSSNQPQHF
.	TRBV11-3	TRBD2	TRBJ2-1	TGTGCCAGCAGCCACCAGGGACTAGCGGGAGGGCCGGGCTACAATGAGCAGTTCTTC	CASSHQGLAGGPGYNEQFF
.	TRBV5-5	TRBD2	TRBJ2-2	TGTGCCAGCAGCTTGCAAGCTAGCGGATACTCCGGGGAGCTGTTTTTT	CASSLQASGYSGELFF
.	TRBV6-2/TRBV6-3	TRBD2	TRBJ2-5	TGTGCCAGCCGGGAAGGGCTAGCGGGAGTCCAGGCGACCCAGTACTTC	CASREGLAGVQATQYF
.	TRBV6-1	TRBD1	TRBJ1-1	TGTGCCAGCAGTGAATGGGGACAGCCTCAGAACACTGAAGCTTTCTTT	CASSEWGQPQNTEAFF
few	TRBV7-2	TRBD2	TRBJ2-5	TGTGCCAGCAGCTCGAGGGCCGGGAGGCAAGAGACCCAGTACTTC	CASSSRAGRQETQYF
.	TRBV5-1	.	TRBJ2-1	TGCGCCAGCAGCTTGCAGGGTGTCAATGAGCAGTTCTTC	CASSLQGVNEQFF
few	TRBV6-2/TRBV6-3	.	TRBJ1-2	TGTGCCAGCAGTTACCTTTCTGCGACCCCCGTCTATGGCTACACCTTC	CASSYLSATPVYGYTF
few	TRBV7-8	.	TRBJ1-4	TGTGCCAGCACCTATCGGATTGCAACTAATGAAAAACTGTTTTTT	CASTYRIATNEKLFF
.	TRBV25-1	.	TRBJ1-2	TGTGCCAGCAGTGACTCTGAGCGGGACACATTATATGGCTACACCTTC	CASSDSERDTLYGYTF
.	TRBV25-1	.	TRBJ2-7	TGTGCCAGCAGTGAACGAGGGTGGACCTACGAGCAGTACTTC	CASSERGWTYEQYF
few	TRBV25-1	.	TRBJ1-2	TGTGCCAGCAGTGATGCTCCTCGTGGCTACACCTTC	CASSDAPRGYTF
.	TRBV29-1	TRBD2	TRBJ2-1	TGCAGCGTTGTCCCCCTTTGGGCTAGCGGGAGTCTGCATGAGCAGTTCTTC	CSVVPLWASGSLHEQFF
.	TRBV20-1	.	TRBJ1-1	TGCAGTGCTATCCCGGCGGGGGGTGCATTACCGAACACTGAAGCTTTCTTT	CSAIPAGGALPNTEAFF
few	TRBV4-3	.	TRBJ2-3	TGCGCCAGCAGCCAAGATGGCGGGCTAGGCGTGACAGATACGCAGTATTTT	CASSQDGGLGVTDTQYF
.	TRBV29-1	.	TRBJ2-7	TGCAGCGTCTTCGGCGGGGTTCTGGATACCTACGAGCAGTACTTC	CSVFGGVLDTYEQYF
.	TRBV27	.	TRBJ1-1	TGTGCCAGCAGCCACGTGTGGGGTGAGGCTTTCTTT	CASSHVWGEAFF
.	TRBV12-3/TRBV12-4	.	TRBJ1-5	TGTGCCAGCAGCCTGAAATCGAGAGAGTCCCAGCATTTT	CASSLKSRESQHF
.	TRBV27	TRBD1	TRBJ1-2	TGTGCCAGCAGTATATCAGGGGGCTTCAACTATGGCTACACCTTC	CASSISGGFNYGYTF
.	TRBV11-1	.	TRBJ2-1	TGTGCCAGCAGTTCCCTCGTGAGGCGGGGAGACAATGAGCAGTTCTTC	CASSSLVRRGDNEQFF
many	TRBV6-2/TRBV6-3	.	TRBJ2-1	TGTGCCAGCAGTAGCGAATCCTACAATGAGCAGTTCTTC	CASSSESYNEQFF
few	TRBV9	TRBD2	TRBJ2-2	TGTGCCAGCAGGCGGGAGCGGAGCACCGGGGAGCTGTTTTTT	CASRRERSTGELFF
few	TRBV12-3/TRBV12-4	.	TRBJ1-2	TGTGCCAGCAGTTTTGTTCAGGGGTATGGCTACACCTTC	CASSFVQGYGYTF
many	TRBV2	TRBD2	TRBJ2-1	TGTGCCAGCAGTGAAGCGGTCTACGGGAGGAAGAAAAATGAGCAGTTCTTC	CASSEAVYGRKKNEQFF
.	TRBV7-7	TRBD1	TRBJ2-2	TGTGCCAGCAGCTCGGCAGGGGGCAACACCGGGGAGCTGTTTTTT	CASSSAGGNTGELFF
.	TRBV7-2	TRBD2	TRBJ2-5	TGTGCCAGCAGCTTAGGCGGGACGGGAGGAGAGACCCAGTACTTC	CASSLGGTGGETQYF
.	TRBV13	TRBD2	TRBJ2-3	TGTGCCAGCAGCTTAGACCGGGGGGGAACTAAAGATACGCAGTATTTT	CASSLDRGGTKDTQYF
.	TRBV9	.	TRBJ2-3	TGTGCCAGCAGCGTAGTTGGCAGGGGTGGCACAGATACGCAGTATTTT	CASSVVGRGGTDTQYF
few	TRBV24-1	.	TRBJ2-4	TGTGCCACCAGTGAGAGTGACAGTGGCCAAAACATTCAGTACTTC	CATSESDSGQNIQYF
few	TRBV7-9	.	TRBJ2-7	TGTGCCAGCAGCTCGGGGACTGTAGCCTACGAGCAGTACTTC	CASSSGTVAYEQYF
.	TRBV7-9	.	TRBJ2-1	TGTGCCAGCAGCCGCTTAGAGACGGTGGTCTCCTACAATGAGCAGTTCTTC	CASSRLETVVSYNEQFF
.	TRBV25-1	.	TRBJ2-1	TGTGCCAGCAGTGAATATATAGCGGCTCCCTACAATGAGCAGTTCTTC	CASSEYIAAPYNEQFF
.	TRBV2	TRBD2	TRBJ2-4	TGTGCCAGCAAGCTAGGACTAGCGGGGGCCCTAGCCAAAAACATTCAGTACTTC	CASKLGLAGALAKNIQYF
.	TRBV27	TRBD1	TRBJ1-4	TGTGCCAGCAGTTTCAGGGGGAAATATGAAAAACTGTTTTTT	CASSFRGKYEKLFF
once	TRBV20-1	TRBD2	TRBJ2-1	TGCAGTGCTAGAGCACTAGCGGGAGTCAATGAGCAGTTCTTC	CSARALAGVNEQFF
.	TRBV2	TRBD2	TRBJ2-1	TGTGCCAGCAGTAATAGCGGGGGCCAGGGGTTCTTC	CASSNSGGQGFF
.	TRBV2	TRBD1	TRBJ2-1	TGTGCCAGCAAGGTGGACAGGGCCTACAATGAGCAGTTCTTC	CASKVDRAYNEQFF
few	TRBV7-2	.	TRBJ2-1	TGTGCCAGCAACATCCTTCCATATGGAATGCAGTTCTTC	CASNILPYGMQFF
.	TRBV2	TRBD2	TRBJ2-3	TGTGCCAGCAGTGATCGGGACTACCTTCGGGATACGCAGTATTTT	CASSDRDYLRDTQYF